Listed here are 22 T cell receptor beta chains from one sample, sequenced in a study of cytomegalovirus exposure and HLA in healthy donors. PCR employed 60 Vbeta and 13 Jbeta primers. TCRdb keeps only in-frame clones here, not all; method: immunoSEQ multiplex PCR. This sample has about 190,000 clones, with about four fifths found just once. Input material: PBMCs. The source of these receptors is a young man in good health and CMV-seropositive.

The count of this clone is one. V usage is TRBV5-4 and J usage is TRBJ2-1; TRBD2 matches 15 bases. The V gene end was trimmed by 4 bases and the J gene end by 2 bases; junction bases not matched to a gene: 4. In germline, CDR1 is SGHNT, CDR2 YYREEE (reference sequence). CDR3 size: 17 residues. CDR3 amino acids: CASSPGLAGGPYNEQFF. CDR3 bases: TGTGCCAGCAGCCCGGGACTAGCGGGAGGACCCTACAATGAGCAGTTCTTC.

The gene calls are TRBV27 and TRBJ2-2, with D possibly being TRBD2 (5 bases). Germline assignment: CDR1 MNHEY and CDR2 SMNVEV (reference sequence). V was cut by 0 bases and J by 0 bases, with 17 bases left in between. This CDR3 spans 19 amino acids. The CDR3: CASSLSIVGRSANTGELFF. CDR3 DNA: TGTGCCAGCAGTTTATCGATCGTTGGGAGATCCGCGAACACCGGGGAGCTGTTTTTT.

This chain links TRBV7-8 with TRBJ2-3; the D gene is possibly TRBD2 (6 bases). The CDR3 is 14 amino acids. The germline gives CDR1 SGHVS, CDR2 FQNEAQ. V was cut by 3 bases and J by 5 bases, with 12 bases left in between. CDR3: CASSFLAVGDTQYF. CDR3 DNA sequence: TGTGCCAGCAGCTTTTTAGCGGTCGGAGATACGCAGTATTTT.

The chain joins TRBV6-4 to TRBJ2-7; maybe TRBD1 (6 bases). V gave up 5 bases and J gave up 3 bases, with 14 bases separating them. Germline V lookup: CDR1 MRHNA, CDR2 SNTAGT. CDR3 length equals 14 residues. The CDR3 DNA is TGTGCCAGCAGTCCTGGGGGACACAACTACGAGCAGTACTTC. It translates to CASSPGGHNYEQYF.

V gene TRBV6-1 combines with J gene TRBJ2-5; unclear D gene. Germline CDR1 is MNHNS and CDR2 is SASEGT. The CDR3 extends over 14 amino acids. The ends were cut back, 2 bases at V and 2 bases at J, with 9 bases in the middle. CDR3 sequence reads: CASSEIPEQETQYF. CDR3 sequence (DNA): TGTGCCAGCAGTGAAATCCCGGAGCAAGAGACCCAGTACTTC.

The CDR3 loop is CASSPGPQGAGQGYTF. In DNA form, the CDR3 reads TGTGCCAGCAGCCCCGGACCTCAGGGGGCAGGTCAGGGCTACACCTTC. This sequence joins TRBV7-6 and TRBJ1-2; 8 nucleotides align to TRBD1. This CDR3 is built from 16 residues. The trim removed 5 bases at V and 8 bases at J, leaving 16 bases unmatched. The germline CDR1 and CDR2 sequences are SGHVS and FNYEAQ. The complete variable domain, with remaining parts taken from reference TRBV7-6 and TRBJ1-2, reads GAGVSQSPRYKVTKRGQDVALRCDPISGHVSLYWYRQALGQGPEFLTYFNYEAQQDKSGLPNDRFSAERPEGSISTLTIQRTEQRDSAMYRCASSPGPQGAGQGYTFGSGTRLTVV.

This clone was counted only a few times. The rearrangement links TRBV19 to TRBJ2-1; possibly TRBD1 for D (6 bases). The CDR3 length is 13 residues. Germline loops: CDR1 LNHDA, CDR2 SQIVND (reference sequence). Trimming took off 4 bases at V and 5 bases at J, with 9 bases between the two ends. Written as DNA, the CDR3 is TGTGCCAGTAGTAATACAGGGAACAATGAGCAGTTCTTC. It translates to CASSNTGNNEQFF.

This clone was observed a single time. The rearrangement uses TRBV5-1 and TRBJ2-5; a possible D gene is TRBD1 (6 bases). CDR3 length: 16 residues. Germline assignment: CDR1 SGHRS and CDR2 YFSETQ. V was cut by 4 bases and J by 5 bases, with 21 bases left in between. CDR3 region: CASSTRTASLPETQYF. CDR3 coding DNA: TGCGCCAGCAGCACCCGGACAGCGTCGTTACCGGAGACCCAGTACTTC.

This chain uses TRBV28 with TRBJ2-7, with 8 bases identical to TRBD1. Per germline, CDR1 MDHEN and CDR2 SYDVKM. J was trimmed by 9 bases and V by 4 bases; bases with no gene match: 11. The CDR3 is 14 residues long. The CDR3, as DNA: TGTGCCAGCAGTTCCCCGGACAGGGCGGGCGGGCAGTACTTC. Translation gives CASSSPDRAGGQYF.

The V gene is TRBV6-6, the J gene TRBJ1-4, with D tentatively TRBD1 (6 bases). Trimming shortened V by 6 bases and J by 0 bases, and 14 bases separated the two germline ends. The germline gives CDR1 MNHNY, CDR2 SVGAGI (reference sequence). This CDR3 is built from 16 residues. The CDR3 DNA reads TGTGCCAGCAGCCTAGGGGCAGGGGCAACTAATGAAAAACTGTTTTTT. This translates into CASSLGAGATNEKLFF.

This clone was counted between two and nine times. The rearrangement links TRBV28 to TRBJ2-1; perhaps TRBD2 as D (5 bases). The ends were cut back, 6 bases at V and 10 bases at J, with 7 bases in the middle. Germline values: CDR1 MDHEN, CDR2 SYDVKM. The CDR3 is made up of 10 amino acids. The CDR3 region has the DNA TGTGCCAGCAGCAGACTAGAGCAGTTCTTC. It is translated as CASSRLEQFF.

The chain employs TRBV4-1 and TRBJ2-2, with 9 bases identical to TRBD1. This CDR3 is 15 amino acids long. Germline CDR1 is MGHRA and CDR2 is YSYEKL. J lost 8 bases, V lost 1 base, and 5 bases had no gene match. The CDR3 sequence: CASSQVGTGKGELFF. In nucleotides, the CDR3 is TGCGCCAGCAGCCAAGTTGGGACAGGGAAGGGGGAGCTGTTTTTT.

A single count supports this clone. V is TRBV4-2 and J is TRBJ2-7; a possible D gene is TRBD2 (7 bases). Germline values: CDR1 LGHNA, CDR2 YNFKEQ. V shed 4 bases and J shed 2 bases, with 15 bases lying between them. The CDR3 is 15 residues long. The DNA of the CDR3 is TGTGCCAGCAGCCCCCAAGGGGGGGCAACCTACGAGCAGTACTTC. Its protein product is CASSPQGGATYEQYF.

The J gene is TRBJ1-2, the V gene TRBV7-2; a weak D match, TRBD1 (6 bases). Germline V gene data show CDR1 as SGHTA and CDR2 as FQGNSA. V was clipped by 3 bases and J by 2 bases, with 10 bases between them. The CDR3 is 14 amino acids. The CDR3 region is CASSFNQGNYGYTF. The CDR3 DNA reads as TGTGCCAGCAGCTTCAACCAGGGGAACTATGGCTACACCTTC.

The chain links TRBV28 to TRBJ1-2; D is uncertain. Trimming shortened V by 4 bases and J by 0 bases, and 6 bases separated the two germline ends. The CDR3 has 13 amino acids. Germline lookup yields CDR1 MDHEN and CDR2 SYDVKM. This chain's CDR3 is CASSSQTNYGYTF. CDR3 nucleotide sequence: TGTGCCAGCAGTTCCCAAACTAACTATGGCTACACCTTC.

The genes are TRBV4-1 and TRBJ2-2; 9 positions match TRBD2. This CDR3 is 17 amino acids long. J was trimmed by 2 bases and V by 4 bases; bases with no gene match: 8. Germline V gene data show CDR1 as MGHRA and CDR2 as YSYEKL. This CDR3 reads CASSRGGAGSNTGELFF. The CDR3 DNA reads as TGCGCCAGCAGCCGCGGGGGGGCGGGTTCCAACACCGGGGAGCTGTTTTTT.

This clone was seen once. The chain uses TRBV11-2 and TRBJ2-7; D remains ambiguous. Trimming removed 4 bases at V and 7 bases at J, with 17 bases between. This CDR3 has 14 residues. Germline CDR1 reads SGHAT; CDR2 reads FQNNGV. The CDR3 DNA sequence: TGTGCCAGCAGCTGGGTTGTCACCTCGGGTGAGCAGTACTTC. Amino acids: CASSWVVTSGEQYF.

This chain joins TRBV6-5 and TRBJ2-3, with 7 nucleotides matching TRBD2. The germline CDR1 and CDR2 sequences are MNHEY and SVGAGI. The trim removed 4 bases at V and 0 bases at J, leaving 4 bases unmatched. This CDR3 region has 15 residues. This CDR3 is CASSSSSGSTDTQYF. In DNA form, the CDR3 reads TGTGCCAGCAGTTCGTCTAGCGGAAGCACAGATACGCAGTATTTT.

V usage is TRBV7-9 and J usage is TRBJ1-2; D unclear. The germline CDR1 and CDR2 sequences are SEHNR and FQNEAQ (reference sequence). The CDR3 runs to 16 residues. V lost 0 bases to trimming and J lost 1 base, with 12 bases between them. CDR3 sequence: CASSLAGAGGNYGYTF. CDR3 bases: TGTGCCAGCAGCTTAGCGGGAGCGGGAGGTAACTATGGCTACACCTTC.

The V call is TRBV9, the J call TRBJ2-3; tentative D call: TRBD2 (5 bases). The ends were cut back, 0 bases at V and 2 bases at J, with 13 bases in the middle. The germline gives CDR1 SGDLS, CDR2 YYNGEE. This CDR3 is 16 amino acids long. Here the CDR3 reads CASSVEGLGATDTQYF. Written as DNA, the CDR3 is TGTGCCAGCAGCGTAGAAGGGTTGGGAGCCACAGATACGCAGTATTTT.

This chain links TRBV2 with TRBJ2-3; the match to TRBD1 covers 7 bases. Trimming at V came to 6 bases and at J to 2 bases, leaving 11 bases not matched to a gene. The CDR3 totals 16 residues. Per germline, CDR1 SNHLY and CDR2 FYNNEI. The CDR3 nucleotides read TGTGCCAGCAGGAAGGGGGCAGGGACGAACACAGATACGCAGTATTTT. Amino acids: CASRKGAGTNTDTQYF.

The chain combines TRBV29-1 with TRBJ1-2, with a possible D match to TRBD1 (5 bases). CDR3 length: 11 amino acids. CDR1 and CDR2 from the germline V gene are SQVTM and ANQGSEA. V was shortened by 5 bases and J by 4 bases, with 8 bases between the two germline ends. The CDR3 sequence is CSVRGSYGYTF. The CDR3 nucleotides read TGCAGCGTTAGGGGATCCTATGGCTACACCTTC.